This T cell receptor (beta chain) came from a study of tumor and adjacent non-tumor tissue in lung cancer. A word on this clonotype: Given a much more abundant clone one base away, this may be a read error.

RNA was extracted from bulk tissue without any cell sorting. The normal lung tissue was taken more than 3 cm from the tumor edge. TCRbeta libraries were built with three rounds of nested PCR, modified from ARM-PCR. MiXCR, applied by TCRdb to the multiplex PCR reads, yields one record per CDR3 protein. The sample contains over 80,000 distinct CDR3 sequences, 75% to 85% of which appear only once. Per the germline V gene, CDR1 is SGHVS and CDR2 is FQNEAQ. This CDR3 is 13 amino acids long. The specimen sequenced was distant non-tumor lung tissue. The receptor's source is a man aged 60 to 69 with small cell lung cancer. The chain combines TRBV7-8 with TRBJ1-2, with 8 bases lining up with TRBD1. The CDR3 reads CASSLARGRGYSF. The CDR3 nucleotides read TGTGCCAGCAGCTTAGCCAGGGGGCGAGGCTACTCCTTC.